This record looks at one T cell receptor (beta chain) sequence and its context. The CDR3 is 12 residues long. CDR1 and CDR2 from the germline V gene are SQVTM and ANQGSEA. V dropped 3 bases and J dropped 6 bases, with 9 bases sitting between them. The use of a sample-barcoded 5' primer and a J-beta primer mix characterized a second PCR of roughly 6 to 12 cycles. Each CDR3 protein is one row after TCRdb ran MiXCR on the 5' RACE reads. The table shows around 800,000 distinct CDR3 sequences, with 50% to 65% occurring only once. The sample belongs to a study of blood T cells in healthy people across ages.

V gene TRBV29-1 combines with J gene TRBJ2-1; D might be TRBD1 (5 bases). The sequence derives from an elderly man in good health. Source material: blood. The chain's CDR3 is CSVEQGGNEQFF. CDR3 bases: TGCAGCGTTGAGCAGGGTGGCAATGAGCAGTTCTTC.